These T cell receptor beta chains were read from a single sample in a study of blood T cells in healthy people across ages. TCRdb reprocessed the 5' RACE reads with MiXCR, giving one entry per CDR3 protein. The sample yields 1,500,000 or so distinct CDR3 sequences, around 40% seen once. The source material was blood. The receptors come from a woman between 18 and 30 years old in good health. Both conserved end residues are part of each CDR3. A D gene is named only where the DNA matches it firmly. Size is stated for part of the rows, as once, few or many counts, or as a class when the clone is expanded.

TRBJ2-2,NA,16,TRBV11-2,NA,TGCGCCAGCAGCTTTTGGGGGGCCAAGAACACCGGGGAGCTGTTTTTT,CASSFWGAKNTGELFF
TRBJ2-1,NA,15,TRBV24-1,TRBD2,TGTGCCACCAGTGATTTAGGGCGGGAGGTCTATGAGCAGTTCTTC,CATSDLGREVYEQFF
TRBJ2-1,NA,13,TRBV30,NA,TGTGCCTGGAGTGTGAGCTCCTACAATGGGCAGTTCTTC,CAWSVSSYNGQFF
TRBJ2-5,many,14,TRBV3-1,TRBD2,TGTGCCAGCAGTAGGCTAGCGGGAGAAGAGACCCAGTACTTC,CASSRLAGEETQYF
TRBJ1-5,few,15,TRBV5-5,TRBD1,TGTGCCAGCAGCTTGGGACAGGGGAGTAGACAGCCCCAGCATTTT,CASSLGQGSRQPQHF
TRBJ2-6,NA,17,TRBV9,NA,TGTGCCGGCAGCGTTCGCGGGGAGCCGCCTGGGGCCAACGTCCTGACTTTC,CAGSVRGEPPGANVLTF
TRBJ2-3,NA,11,TRBV29-1,NA,TGCAGCGTTGTAGAGGGAGGCACGCAGTATTTT,CSVVEGGTQYF
TRBJ1-5,NA,13,TRBV5-1,NA,TGCGCCAGCAGCTCTGACAGTGAACAGCCCCAGCATTTT,CASSSDSEQPQHF
TRBJ1-1,NA,14,TRBV10-3,NA,TGTGCCATCAGTAAACCGGGGACTTACACTGAAGCTTTCTTT,CAISKPGTYTEAFF
TRBJ2-7,few,16,TRBV7-3,NA,TGTGCCAGCAGCTTAGACCCAGTGCTTTCCTCCTACGAGCAGTACTTC,CASSLDPVLSSYEQYF
TRBJ1-2,once,15,TRBV20-1,NA,TGCAGTGCTAGAGGAGACGACAGCAAGAACTATGGCTACACCTTC,CSARGDDSKNYGYTF
TRBJ1-2,many,15,TRBV10-3,TRBD1,TGTGCCATCAGTGTCTGGACAGGGTATTATTATGGCTACACCTTC,CAISVWTGYYYGYTF
TRBJ1-2,many,14,TRBV5-1,TRBD1,TGTGCCAGCAGCAGTGGACAGGGGGCCTATGGCTACACCTTC,CASSSGQGAYGYTF
TRBJ2-5,few,15,TRBV6-2/TRBV6-3,TRBD2,TGTGCCAGCAGCCGACTAGCGGGAGTAGGAGAGACCCAGTACTTC,CASSRLAGVGETQYF
TRBJ2-7,NA,13,TRBV7-2,NA,TGTGCCAGCAGCTTAACTTGGGATTACGAGCAGTACTTC,CASSLTWDYEQYF
TRBJ2-7,NA,14,TRBV6-6,NA,TGTGCCAGCAGTCCGACAGAGGGGGACTACGAGCAGTACTTC,CASSPTEGDYEQYF
TRBJ2-1,NA,13,TRBV7-8,NA,TGTGCCAGCAGCTTCCAGCCAAGGGATGAGCAGTTCTTC,CASSFQPRDEQFF
TRBJ2-1,few,14,TRBV27,NA,TGTGCCAGCAGTTTTGGGGTGGGAAACAATGAGCAGTTCTTC,CASSFGVGNNEQFF
TRBJ1-1,NA,15,TRBV14,TRBD1,TGTGCCAGCAGCCTCTCCGGGACAGGGGTGGCTGAAGCTTTCTTT,CASSLSGTGVAEAFF
TRBJ2-3,NA,16,TRBV18,TRBD1,TGTGCCAGCTCACCACCGGGACAGGGATTAGCAGATACGCAGTATTTT,CASSPPGQGLADTQYF
TRBJ1-5,NA,15,TRBV9,NA,TGTGCCAGCAGCTCCGGGACGCATAACAATCAGCCCCAGCATTTT,CASSSGTHNNQPQHF
TRBJ2-1,NA,14,TRBV7-9,TRBD2,TGTGCCAGCAGCTTAGTAGCGGGAGACAAGGAGCAGTTCTTC,CASSLVAGDKEQFF
TRBJ1-2,NA,15,TRBV20-1,TRBD1,TGCAGTGCTAGAGTGGCGGACAGGGTTATGGGTGGCTACACCTTC,CSARVADRVMGGYTF
TRBJ2-3,few,16,TRBV20-1,TRBD2,TGCAGTGCTCACATGGGACTAGCGGAGGCCACAGATACGCAGTATTTT,CSAHMGLAEATDTQYF
TRBJ1-2,NA,14,TRBV7-2,NA,TGTGCCAGCAGCGTCTACAACGACATAAGAGGCTACACCTTC,CASSVYNDIRGYTF
TRBJ2-7,few,13,TRBV29-1,NA,TGCAGCGTTGTAGGGGAGCCGGGCTACGAGCAGTACTTC,CSVVGEPGYEQYF
TRBJ2-5,NA,15,TRBV28,TRBD2,TGTGCCAGCAGTTCTTGGGGCGGGAGATCAGAGACCCAGTACTTC,CASSSWGGRSETQYF
TRBJ2-7,NA,15,TRBV6-5,TRBD1,TGTGCCAGCAGTTACGGGGCAGGGGGAACCTACGAGCAGTACTTC,CASSYGAGGTYEQYF
TRBJ2-1,few,15,TRBV5-1,TRBD2,TGCGCCAGCAACCCTAGCGGGGGGACTTCTCCTGAGCAGTTCTTC,CASNPSGGTSPEQFF
TRBJ2-3,many,16,TRBV10-3,NA,TGTGCCATCAGTGAGTCGCCGGGAGAGGGCACAGATACGCAGTATTTT,CAISESPGEGTDTQYF
TRBJ2-1,few,13,TRBV7-2,TRBD2,TGTGCCAGCCTGCTAGCGGGAGTTTCTGAGCAGTTCTTC,CASLLAGVSEQFF
TRBJ2-1,NA,16,TRBV20-1,TRBD1,TGCAGTGCTAGAGGCCCAGACAGGGAGAGAGGCAATGAGCAGTTCTTC,CSARGPDRERGNEQFF
TRBJ2-3,NA,17,TRBV7-2,TRBD2,TGTGCCAGCAGCTTGGGTATCCGGGGGGGCCACTCAGATACGCAGTATTTT,CASSLGIRGGHSDTQYF
TRBJ2-6,NA,16,TRBV15,NA,TGTGCCACCAGCGGCTACATTTCTTCTGGGGCCAACGTCCTGACTTTC,CATSGYISSGANVLTF
TRBJ2-7,NA,11,TRBV20-1,TRBD1,TGCAGTGCTAGCGGACAGGGGATTCAGTACTTC,CSASGQGIQYF
TRBJ2-1,NA,16,TRBV6-2/TRBV6-3,NA,TGTGCCAGCAGTTGGAGTGTCACACGCTCCTACAATGAGCAGTTCTTC,CASSWSVTRSYNEQFF
TRBJ2-3,NA,12,TRBV20-1,NA,TGCAGTGCTAGAGTATGGGGGGATACGCAGTATTTT,CSARVWGDTQYF
TRBJ2-7,few,16,TRBV6-2/TRBV6-3,TRBD2,TGTGCCAGCAGTTACCCACCCGGGACTAGCGGGAGCCAGCAGTACTTC,CASSYPPGTSGSQQYF
TRBJ2-7,NA,13,TRBV21-1,NA,TGTGCCAGCAGCAGTAAGGACAGCTACGAGCAGTACTTC,CASSSKDSYEQYF
TRBJ2-7,NA,13,TRBV28,NA,TGTGCCACCGACAGAACTCCCTCCTACGAGCTGTACTTC,CATDRTPSYELYF
TRBJ2-1,NA,18,TRBV4-1,TRBD2,TGCGCCAGCAGCCAAGATGCGGGACTAGCGGGCTCCTACAATGAGCAGTTCTTC,CASSQDAGLAGSYNEQFF
TRBJ2-3,few,14,TRBV29-1,TRBD2,TGCAGCGATCGGACTAGCGGGAGCACAGATACGCAGTATTTT,CSDRTSGSTDTQYF
TRBJ2-3,NA,14,TRBV15,TRBD2,TGTGCCACCAGCGTGACTAGCGGGGCAGATACGCAGTATTTT,CATSVTSGADTQYF
TRBJ2-3,few,14,TRBV10-3,NA,TGTGCCATCAATAGTGGGGGGGCCGCAGATACGCAGTATTTT,CAINSGGAADTQYF
TRBJ2-3,few,13,TRBV20-1,NA,TGCAGTGCCGGCAGCGCTAGCACAGATACGCAGTATTTT,CSAGSASTDTQYF
TRBJ2-7,NA,14,TRBV6-5,NA,TGTGCCAGCATCCAACTAGGCGGGAAGAACGAGCAGTACTTC,CASIQLGGKNEQYF
TRBJ2-7,many,14,TRBV29-1,NA,TGCAGCGTTGTCGGGGACGGAACCCCCTACGAGCAGTACTTC,CSVVGDGTPYEQYF
TRBJ2-1,NA,14,TRBV7-2,NA,TGTGCCAGCAGCTTAGGGCCCCCTGGAAGTGAGCAGTTCTTC,CASSLGPPGSEQFF
TRBJ2-7,NA,15,TRBV6-5,TRBD1,TGTGCCAGCAGTCCCTCGGACAGGGTGGGTTACGAGCAGTACTTC,CASSPSDRVGYEQYF
TRBJ2-7,NA,13,TRBV5-1,NA,TGCGCCAGCAGCTCGGCGCCCTATAACGAGCAGTACTTC,CASSSAPYNEQYF
TRBJ2-7,NA,15,TRBV4-3,NA,TGCGCCAGCAGCCAAGAGGGTGGACAGTCCTACGAGCAGTACTTC,CASSQEGGQSYEQYF
TRBJ1-5,few,15,TRBV20-1,NA,TGCAGTGCTAGGGCTGGGGGGAATGGCAATCAGCCCCAGCATTTT,CSARAGGNGNQPQHF